The entry below gives a single TCR beta chain sequence along with its context. Germline V CDR1 and CDR2: SGHTA, FQGTGA. The CDR3 is 15 residues long. Deletions cut 2 bases from V and 5 bases from J, with 14 bases between. These data come from a study of T cell responses to AZD1222 COVID-19 vaccine. TCRdb keeps only in-frame clones here, not all; method: immunoSEQ multiplex PCR. Of tens of thousands of clones in the sample, approximately 80% were seen once. The source material was peripheral blood, sampled 28 days after the second AZD1222 dose. The receptor comes from an adult who received the AZD1222 COVID-19 vaccine. The gene calls are TRBV7-3 and TRBJ2-3, with D possibly being TRBD1 or TRBD2 (5 bases each). The CDR3 here is CASSLGDPMGDTQYF. CDR3 nucleotide sequence: TGTGCCAGCAGCTTAGGGGACCCCATGGGAGATACGCAGTATTTT.